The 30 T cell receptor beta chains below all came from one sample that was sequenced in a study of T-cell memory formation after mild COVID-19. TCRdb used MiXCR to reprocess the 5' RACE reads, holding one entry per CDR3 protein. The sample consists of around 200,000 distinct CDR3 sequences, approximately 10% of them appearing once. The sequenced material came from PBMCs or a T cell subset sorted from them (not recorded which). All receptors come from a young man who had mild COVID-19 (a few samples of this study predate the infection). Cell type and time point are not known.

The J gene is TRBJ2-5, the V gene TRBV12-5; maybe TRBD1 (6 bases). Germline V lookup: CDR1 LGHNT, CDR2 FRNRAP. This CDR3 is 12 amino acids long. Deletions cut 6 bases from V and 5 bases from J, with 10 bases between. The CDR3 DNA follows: TGTGCTAGTGGGGCGAGGGGGGAGACCCAGTACTTC. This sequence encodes CASGARGETQYF.

The CDR3 here is CSARDRGRVLTQYF. The CDR3 DNA reads TGCAGTGCTAGAGACAGGGGGCGCGTACTTACGCAGTATTTT. The chain employs TRBV20-1 and TRBJ2-3; the match to TRBD1 covers 8 bases. Unmatched junction bases numbered 7, after V lost 0 bases and J lost 8 bases. This CDR3 region has 14 residues. Germline CDR1 reads DFQATT; CDR2 reads SNEGSKA (reference sequence).

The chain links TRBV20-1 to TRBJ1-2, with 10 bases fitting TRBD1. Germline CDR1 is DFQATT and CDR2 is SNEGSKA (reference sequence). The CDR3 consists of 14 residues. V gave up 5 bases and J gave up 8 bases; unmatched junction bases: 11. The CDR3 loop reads CSADLGGQGPGYTF. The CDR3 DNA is TGCAGTGCTGACCTAGGGGGACAGGGGCCGGGCTACACCTTC.

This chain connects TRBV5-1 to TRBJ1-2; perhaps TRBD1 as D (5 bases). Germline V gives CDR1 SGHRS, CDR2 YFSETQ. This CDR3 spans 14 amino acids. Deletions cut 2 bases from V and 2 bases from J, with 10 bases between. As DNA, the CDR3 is TGCGCCAGCAGCTTTCAGGGCGGAAACTATGGCTACACCTTC. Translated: CASSFQGGNYGYTF.

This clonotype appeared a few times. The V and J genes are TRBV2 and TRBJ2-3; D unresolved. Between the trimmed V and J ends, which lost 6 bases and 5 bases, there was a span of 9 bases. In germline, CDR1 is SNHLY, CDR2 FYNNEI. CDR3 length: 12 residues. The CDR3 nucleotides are TGTGCCAGCAGGGTGACGGGAGATACGCAGTATTTT. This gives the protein CASRVTGDTQYF.

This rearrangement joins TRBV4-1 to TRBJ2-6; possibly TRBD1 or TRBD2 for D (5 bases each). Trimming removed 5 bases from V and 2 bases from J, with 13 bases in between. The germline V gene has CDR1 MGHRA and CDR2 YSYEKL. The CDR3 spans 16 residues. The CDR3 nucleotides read TGCGCCAGCAGCACAAACCGGGGCCCTGGGGCCAACGTCCTGACTTTC. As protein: CASSTNRGPGANVLTF.

The CDR3 spells CASTRGGTDTIYF. The CDR3 DNA sequence: TGTGCCAGTACCCGCGGAGGGACAGACACCATATATTTT. The chain joins TRBV19 to TRBJ1-3; 7 nucleotides align to TRBD1. The V gene end was trimmed by 7 bases and the J gene end by 8 bases; junction bases not matched to a gene: 8. CDR3 size: 13 residues. CDR1 is LNHDA and CDR2 is SQIVND in the germline V gene (reference sequence).

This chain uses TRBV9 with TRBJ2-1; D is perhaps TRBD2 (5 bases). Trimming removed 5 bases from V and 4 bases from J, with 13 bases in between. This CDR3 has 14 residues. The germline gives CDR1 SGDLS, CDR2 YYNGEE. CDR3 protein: CASREDLTYNEQFF. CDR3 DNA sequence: TGTGCCAGCAGAGAGGACTTGACGTACAATGAGCAGTTCTTC.

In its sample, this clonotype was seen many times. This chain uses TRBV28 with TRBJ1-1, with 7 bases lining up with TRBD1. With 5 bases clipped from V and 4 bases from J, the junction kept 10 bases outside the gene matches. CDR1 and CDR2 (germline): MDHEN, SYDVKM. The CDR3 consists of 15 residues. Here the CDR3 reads CASSLNRGRSTEAFF. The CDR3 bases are TGTGCCAGCAGTCTAAACAGGGGACGGAGCACTGAAGCTTTCTTT.

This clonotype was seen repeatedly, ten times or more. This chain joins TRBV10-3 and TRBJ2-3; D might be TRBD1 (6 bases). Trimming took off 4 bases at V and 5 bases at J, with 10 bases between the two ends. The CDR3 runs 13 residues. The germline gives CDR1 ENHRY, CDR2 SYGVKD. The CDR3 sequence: CAISGQGQDTQYF. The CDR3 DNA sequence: TGTGCCATCAGTGGGCAGGGGCAAGATACGCAGTATTTT.

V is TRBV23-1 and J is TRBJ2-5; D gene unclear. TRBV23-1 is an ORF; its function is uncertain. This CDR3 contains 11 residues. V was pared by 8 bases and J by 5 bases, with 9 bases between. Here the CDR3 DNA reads TGCGCCAGCGACCGGGTCGAGACCCAGTACTTC. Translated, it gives CASDRVETQYF.

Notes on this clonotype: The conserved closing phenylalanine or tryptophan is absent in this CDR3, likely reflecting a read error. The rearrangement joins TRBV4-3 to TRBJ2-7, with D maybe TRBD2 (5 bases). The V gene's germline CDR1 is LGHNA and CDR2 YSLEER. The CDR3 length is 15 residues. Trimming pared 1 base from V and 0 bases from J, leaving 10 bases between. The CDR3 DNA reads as TGCGCCAGCAGCCAAGCAGAGGGAACCTCCTACGAGCAGTACCTC. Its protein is CASSQAEGTSYEQYL.

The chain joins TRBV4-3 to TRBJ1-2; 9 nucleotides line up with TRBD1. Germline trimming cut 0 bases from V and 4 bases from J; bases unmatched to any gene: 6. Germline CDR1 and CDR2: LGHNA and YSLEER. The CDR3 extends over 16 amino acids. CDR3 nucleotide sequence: TGCGCCAGCAGCCAAGATGGGACAGGGTTGATCTATGGCTACACCTTC. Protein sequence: CASSQDGTGLIYGYTF.

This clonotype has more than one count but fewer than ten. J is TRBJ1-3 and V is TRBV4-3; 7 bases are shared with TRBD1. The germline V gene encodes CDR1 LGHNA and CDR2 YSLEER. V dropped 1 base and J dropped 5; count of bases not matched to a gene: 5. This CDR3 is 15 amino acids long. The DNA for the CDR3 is TGCGCCAGCAGCCAAGCCGGGACAGCCAGAAACACCATATATTTT. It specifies CASSQAGTARNTIYF.

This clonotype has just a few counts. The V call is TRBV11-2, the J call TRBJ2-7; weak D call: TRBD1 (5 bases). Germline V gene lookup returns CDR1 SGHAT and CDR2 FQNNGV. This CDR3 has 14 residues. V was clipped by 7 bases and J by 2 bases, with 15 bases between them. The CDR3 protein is CASKPGAGAYEQYF. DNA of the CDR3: TGTGCCAGCAAGCCTGGGGCTGGGGCCTACGAGCAGTACTTC.

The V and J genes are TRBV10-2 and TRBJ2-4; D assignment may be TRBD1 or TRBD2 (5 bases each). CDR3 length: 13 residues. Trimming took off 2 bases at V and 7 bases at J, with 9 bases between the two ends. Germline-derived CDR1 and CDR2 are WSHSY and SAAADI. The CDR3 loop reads CASSEGGGNIQYF. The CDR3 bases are TGCGCCAGCAGTGAGGGGGGTGGGAACATTCAGTACTTC.

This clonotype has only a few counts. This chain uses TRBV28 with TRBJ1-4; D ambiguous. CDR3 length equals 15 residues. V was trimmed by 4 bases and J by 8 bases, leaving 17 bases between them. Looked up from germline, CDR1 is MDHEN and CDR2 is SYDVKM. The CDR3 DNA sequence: TGTGCCAGCAGTTCCCCAGCGGGCGGATGGGAAAAACTGTTTTTT. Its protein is CASSSPAGGWEKLFF.

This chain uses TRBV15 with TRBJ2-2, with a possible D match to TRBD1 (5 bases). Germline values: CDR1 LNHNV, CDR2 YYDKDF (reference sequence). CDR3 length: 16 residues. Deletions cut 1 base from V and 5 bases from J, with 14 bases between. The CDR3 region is CATSRAQDIPTGELFF. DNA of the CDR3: TGTGCCACCAGCAGAGCCCAGGACATCCCAACCGGGGAGCTGTTTTTT.

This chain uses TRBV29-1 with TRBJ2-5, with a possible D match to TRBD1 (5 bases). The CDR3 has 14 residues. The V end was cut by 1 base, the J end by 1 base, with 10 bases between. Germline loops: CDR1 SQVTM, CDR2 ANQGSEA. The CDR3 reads CSVEAPGLQETQYF. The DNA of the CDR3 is TGCAGCGTTGAAGCCCCAGGGCTCCAAGAGACCCAGTACTTC. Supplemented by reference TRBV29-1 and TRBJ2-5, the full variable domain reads SAVISQKPSRDICQRGTSLTIQCQVDSQVTMMFWYRQQPGQSLTLIATANQGSEATYESGFVIDKFPISRPNLTFSTLTVSNMSPEDSSIYLCSVEAPGLQETQYFGPGTRLLVL.

CDR3 sequence (DNA): TGCGCCAGCAGCTTGCATGGTTCCTACAATGAGCAGTTCTTC. Encoded protein: CASSLHGSYNEQFF. This chain connects TRBV5-1 to TRBJ2-1; D call uncertain. V shed 1 base and J shed 1 base, with 6 bases lying between them. The CDR3 is 14 residues long. Germline values: CDR1 SGHRS, CDR2 YFSETQ. The entire variable domain, with the rest obtained from reference TRBV5-1 and TRBJ2-1, is as follows: KAGVTQTPRYLIKTRGQQVTLSCSPISGHRSVSWYQQTPGQGLQFLFEYFSETQRNKGNFPGRFSGRQFSNSRSEMNVSTLELGDSALYLCASSLHGSYNEQFFGPGTRLTVL.

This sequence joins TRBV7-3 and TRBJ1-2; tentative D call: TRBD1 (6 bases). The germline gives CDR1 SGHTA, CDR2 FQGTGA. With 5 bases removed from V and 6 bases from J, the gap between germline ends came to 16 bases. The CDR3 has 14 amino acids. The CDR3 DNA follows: TGTGCCAGCAGCCCAGATCAGGGGCGAGATGGCTACACCTTC. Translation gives CASSPDQGRDGYTF.

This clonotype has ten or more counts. The CDR3 DNA reads TGTGCCAGTGCCAATGTCGGGACAGATTACTACGAGCAGTACTTC. Translating gives CASANVGTDYYEQYF. V usage is TRBV19 and J usage is TRBJ2-7, with 7 positions matching TRBD1. J was trimmed by 3 bases and V by 8 bases; bases with no gene match: 13. This CDR3 region has 15 residues. CDR1 and CDR2 (germline): LNHDA, SQIVND (reference sequence).

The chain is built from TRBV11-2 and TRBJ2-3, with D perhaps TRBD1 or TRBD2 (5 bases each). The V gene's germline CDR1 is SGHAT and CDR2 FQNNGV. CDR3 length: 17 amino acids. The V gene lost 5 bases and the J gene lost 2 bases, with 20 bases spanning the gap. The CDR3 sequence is CASSPRHGRDDTDTQYF. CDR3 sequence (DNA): TGTGCCAGCAGCCCAAGACATGGCCGGGACGACACAGATACGCAGTATTTT.

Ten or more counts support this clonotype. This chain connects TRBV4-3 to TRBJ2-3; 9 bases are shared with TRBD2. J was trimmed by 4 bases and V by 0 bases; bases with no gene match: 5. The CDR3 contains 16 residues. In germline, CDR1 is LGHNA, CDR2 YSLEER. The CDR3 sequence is CASSQDQRGASDTQYF. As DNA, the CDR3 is TGCGCCAGCAGCCAAGATCAGCGGGGGGCCTCAGATACGCAGTATTTT.

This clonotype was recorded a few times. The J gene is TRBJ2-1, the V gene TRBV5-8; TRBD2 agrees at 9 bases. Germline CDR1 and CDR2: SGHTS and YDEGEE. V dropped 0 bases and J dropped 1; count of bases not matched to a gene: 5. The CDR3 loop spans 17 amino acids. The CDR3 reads CASSLGASGVSYNEQFF. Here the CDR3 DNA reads TGTGCCAGCAGCTTGGGGGCTAGCGGGGTTTCCTACAATGAGCAGTTCTTC.

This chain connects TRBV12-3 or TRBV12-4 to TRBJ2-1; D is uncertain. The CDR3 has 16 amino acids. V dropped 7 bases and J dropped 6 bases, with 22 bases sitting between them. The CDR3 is CASNSNGYIFGNEQFF. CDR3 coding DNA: TGTGCCAGCAACAGCAATGGGTATATATTCGGCAATGAGCAGTTCTTC.

The CDR3 here is CATTDGERTEAFF. The CDR3 DNA follows: TGCGCCACCACCGACGGGGAGAGGACTGAAGCTTTCTTT. The chain recombines TRBV5-1 with TRBJ1-1; D is unclear. V lost 9 bases, J lost 5 bases, and 17 bases lay in between. Germline values: CDR1 SGHRS, CDR2 YFSETQ. The CDR3 is made up of 13 amino acids.

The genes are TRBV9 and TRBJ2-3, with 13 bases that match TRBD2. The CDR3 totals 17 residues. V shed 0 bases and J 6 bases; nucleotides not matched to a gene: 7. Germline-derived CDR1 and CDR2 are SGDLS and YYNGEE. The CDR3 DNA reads TGTGCCAGCAGCGTAGGGGGACTAGCGGGGCGTGGGGATACGCAGTATTTT. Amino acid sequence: CASSVGGLAGRGDTQYF.

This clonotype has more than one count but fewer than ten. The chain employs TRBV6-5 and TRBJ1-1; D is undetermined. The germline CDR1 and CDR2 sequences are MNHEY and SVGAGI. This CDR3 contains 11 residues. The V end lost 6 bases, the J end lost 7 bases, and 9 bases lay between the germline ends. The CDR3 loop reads CASRMEGEAFF. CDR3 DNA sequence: TGTGCCAGCAGAATGGAGGGTGAAGCTTTCTTT.

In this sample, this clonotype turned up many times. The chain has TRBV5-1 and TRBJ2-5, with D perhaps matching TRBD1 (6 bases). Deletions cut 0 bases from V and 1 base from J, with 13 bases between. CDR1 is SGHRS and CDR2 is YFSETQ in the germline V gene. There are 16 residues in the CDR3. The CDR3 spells CASSLEKQGSQETQYF. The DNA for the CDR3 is TGCGCCAGCAGCTTGGAAAAACAGGGTAGCCAAGAGACCCAGTACTTC.